This TCR beta chain comes out of a study of vaccination and CD4 T cells after COVID-19. Regarding treatment: approximately 10-day PBMC culture with coronavirus spike peptide pools or control peptides (ViraFEST assay). US Alpha, Beta and Delta variants postdated the positive PCR dates, which ran from March to December 2020. The study sequenced cultured CD4+ T cell DNA using the Oncomine TCR Beta short-read assay. Genomic DNA was isolated from cultured CD4+ T cells. TCRdb reprocessed the PCR reads via MiXCR and lists one record per CDR3 protein. In the table there are about 15,000 distinct CDR3 sequences, 52% of which are singletons. V was cut by 6 bases and J by 8 bases, with 14 bases left in between. CDR3 length equals 14 residues. The germline gives CDR1 LNHDA, CDR2 SQIVND (reference sequence). This clonotype occurred a few times. Its target is not known.

The sequence was collected from a human donor who had recovered from COVID-19. The sample comprised CD4+ T cells from blood, cultured in vitro. The gene calls are TRBV19 and TRBJ1-6; D is undetermined. In DNA, the CDR3 is TGTGCCAGTAGCCCCCAGAGGGTCGATTCACCCCTCCACTTT. This gives the protein CASSPQRVDSPLHF.